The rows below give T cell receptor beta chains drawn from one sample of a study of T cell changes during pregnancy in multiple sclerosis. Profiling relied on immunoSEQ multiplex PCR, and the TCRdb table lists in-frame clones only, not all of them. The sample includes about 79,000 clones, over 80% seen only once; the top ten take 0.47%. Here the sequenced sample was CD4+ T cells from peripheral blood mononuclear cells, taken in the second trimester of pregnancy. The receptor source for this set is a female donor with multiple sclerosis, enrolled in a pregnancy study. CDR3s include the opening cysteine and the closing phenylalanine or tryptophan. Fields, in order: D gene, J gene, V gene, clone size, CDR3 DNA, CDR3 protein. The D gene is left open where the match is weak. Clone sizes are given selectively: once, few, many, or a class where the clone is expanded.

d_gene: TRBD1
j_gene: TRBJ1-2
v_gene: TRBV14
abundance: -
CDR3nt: TGTGCCAGCAGCCCGGACAGGATATATGGCTACACCTTC
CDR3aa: CASSPDRIYGYTF

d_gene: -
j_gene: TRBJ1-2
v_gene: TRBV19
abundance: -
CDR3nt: TGTGCCAGTATCGACCGAAGGCAGGGCAACTATGGCTACACCTTC
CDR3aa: CASIDRRQGNYGYTF

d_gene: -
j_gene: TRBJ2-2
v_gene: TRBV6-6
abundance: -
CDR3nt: TGTGCCAGCACCTATGAGAGCGCGAACACCGGGGAGCTGTTTTTT
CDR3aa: CASTYESANTGELFF

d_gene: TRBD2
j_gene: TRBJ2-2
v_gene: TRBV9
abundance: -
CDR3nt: TGTGCCAGCAGTCGGACCGGGAGGGGGGAGCTGTTTTTT
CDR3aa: CASSRTGRGELFF

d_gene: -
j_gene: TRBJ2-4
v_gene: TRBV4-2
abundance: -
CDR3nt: TGTGCCAGCAGCCATGAGGACAGACTAGCCAAAAACATTCAGTACTTC
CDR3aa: CASSHEDRLAKNIQYF

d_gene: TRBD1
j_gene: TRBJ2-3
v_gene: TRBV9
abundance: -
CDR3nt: TGTGCCAGCAGCGTAGGACAGGGGGCTGGATATACGCAGTATTTT
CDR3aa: CASSVGQGAGYTQYF

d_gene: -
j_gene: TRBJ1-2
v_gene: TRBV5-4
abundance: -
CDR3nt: TGTGCCAGCAGCCAACAGGGACTATTCGTCCGATACACCTTC
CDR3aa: CASSQQGLFVRYTF

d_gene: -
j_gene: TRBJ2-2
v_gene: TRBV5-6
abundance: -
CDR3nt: TGTGCCAGCAGCCGGCAATCGAGGGTGGGGGAGCTGTTTTTT
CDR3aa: CASSRQSRVGELFF

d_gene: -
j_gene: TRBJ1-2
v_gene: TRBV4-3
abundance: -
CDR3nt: TGCGCCAGCAGCCAAGAACGCCAGTATGGCTACACCTTC
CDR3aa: CASSQERQYGYTF

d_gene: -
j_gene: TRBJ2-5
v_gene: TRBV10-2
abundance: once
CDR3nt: TGCGCCAGCAGTGAGGGGGGCGGGAGAGAGACCCAGTACTTC
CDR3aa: CASSEGGGRETQYF

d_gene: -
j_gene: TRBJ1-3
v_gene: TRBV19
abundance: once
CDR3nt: TGTGCCAGTAGAAGCAGGGGAGCTGGAAACACCATATATTTT
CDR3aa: CASRSRGAGNTIYF

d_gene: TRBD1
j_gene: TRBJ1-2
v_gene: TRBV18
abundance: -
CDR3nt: TGTGCCAGCTCACCCGGGGGACAGGGGAACTATGGCTACACCTTC
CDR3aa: CASSPGGQGNYGYTF

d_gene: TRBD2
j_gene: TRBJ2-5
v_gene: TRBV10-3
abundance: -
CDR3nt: TGTGCCATCAGAGCGGGAGTAGGGGAGACCCAGTACTTC
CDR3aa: CAIRAGVGETQYF

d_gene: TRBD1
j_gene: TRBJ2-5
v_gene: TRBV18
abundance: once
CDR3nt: TGTGCCAGCTCACCCAAACCCGGGACAGGGTCGATGGAGACCCAGTACTTC
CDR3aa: CASSPKPGTGSMETQYF

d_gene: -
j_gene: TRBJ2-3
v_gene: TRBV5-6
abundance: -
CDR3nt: TGTGCCAGCAGCTTGGATCGGGGGGCGGTCACAGATACGCAGTATTTT
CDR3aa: CASSLDRGAVTDTQYF

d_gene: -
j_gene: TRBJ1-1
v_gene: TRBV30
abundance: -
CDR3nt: TGTGCCTGGAGTGTAGGACACCTGAACACTGAAGCTTTCTTT
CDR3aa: CAWSVGHLNTEAFF

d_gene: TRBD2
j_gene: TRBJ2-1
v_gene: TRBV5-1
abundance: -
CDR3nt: TGCGCCAGCAGCTTGACTAGCGGGAGGCGGGACAATGAGCAGTTCTTC
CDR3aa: CASSLTSGRRDNEQFF

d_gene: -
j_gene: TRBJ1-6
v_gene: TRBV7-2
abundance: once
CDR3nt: TGTGCCAGCAGCCTAGAGACAGGACGAGCCTCGACCCTCCACTTT
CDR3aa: CASSLETGRASTLHF

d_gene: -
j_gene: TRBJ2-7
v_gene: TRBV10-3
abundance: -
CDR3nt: TGTGCCATCAGTGAGTCCCAGGGGTCGTCCTACGAGCAGTACTTC
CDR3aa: CAISESQGSSYEQYF

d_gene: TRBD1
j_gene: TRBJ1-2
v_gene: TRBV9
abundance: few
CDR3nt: TGTGCCAGCAGCGTAGCTACTGGACAGGGCAATGGCTACACCTTC
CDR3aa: CASSVATGQGNGYTF

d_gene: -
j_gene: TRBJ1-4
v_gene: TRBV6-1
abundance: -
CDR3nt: TGTGCCAGCAGTGAAAGAGGGAGGGGCCAAAATGAAAAACTGTTTTTT
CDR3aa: CASSERGRGQNEKLFF

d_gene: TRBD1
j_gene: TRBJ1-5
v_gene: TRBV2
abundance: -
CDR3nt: TGTGCCAGCAGCGACCAGGGGGCGCCGGGTCAGCCCCAGCATTTT
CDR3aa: CASSDQGAPGQPQHF

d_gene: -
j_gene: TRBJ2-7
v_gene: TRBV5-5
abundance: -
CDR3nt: TGTGCCAGCAGCTCGAGCTCCTACGAGCAGTACTTC
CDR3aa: CASSSSSYEQYF

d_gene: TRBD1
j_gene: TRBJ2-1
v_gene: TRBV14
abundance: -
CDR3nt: TGTGCCAGCAGCTCACAGGGGCCCCACAATGAGCAGTTCTTC
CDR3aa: CASSSQGPHNEQFF

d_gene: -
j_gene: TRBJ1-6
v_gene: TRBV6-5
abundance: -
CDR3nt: TGTGCCAGCAGTTACTCCTACAGCTCCTATAATTCACCCCTCCACTTT
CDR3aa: CASSYSYSSYNSPLHF

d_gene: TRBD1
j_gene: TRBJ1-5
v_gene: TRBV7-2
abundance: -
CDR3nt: TGTGCCAGCGCTCCTAGGCGGCAGGGGGCGAATAATCAGCCCCAGCATTTT
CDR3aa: CASAPRRQGANNQPQHF

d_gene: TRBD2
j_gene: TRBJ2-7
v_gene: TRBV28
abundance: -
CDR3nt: TGTGCCAGCACCCCGGGGGGAAGCTCCTACGAGCAGTACTTC
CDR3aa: CASTPGGSSYEQYF

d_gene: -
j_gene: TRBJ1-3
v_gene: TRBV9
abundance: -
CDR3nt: TGTGCCAGCAGCGTAGAAGCAGGGCGCCGCTCTGGAAACACCATATATTTT
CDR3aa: CASSVEAGRRSGNTIYF

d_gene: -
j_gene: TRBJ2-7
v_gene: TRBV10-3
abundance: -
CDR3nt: TGTGCCATCAGTGAGGTCAACAGGGAGGGCGAGCAGTACTTC
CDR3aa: CAISEVNREGEQYF

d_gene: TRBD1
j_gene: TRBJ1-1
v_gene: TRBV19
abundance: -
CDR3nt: TGTGCCAGTAGTACCCACAGGGGCGATACTGAAGCTTTCTTT
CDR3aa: CASSTHRGDTEAFF

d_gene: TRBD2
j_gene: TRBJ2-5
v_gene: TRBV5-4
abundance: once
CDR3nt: TGTGCCAGCAGCCCTAGCGGGGGGGCAGGGACCCAGTACTTC
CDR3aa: CASSPSGGAGTQYF

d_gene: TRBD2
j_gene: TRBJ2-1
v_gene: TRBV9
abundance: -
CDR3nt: TGTGCCAGCAGCCCTAGAGGTAGCGGGAGGGCCCTCTACAATGAGCAGTTCTTC
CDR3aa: CASSPRGSGRALYNEQFF

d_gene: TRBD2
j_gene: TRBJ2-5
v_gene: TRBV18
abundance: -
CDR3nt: TGTGCCAGCTCACGGTTTCCTTCACAGCGGGAGGGCGTAAGAGAGACCCAGTACTTC
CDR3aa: CASSRFPSQREGVRETQYF

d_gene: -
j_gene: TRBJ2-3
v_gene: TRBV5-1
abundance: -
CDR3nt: TGCGCCAGTACCTCGGACAACACAGATACGCAGTATTTT
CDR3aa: CASTSDNTDTQYF

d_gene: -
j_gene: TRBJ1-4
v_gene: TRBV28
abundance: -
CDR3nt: TGTGCCAGCAGTACGTACGTCCAGTTTTCACGACTGTTTTTT
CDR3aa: CASSTYVQFSRLFF

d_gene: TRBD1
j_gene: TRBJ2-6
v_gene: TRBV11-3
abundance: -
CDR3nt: TGTGCCAGCAGCCCAAGGACAGGGGGGGCCTCTGGGGCCAACGTCCTGACTTTC
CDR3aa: CASSPRTGGASGANVLTF

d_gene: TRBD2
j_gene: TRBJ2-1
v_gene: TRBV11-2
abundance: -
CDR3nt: TGTGCCAGCAGCTTAGGAGCGGGGACTGACAATGAGCAGTTCTTC
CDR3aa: CASSLGAGTDNEQFF

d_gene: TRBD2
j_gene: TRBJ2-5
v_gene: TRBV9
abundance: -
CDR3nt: TGTGCCAGCAGCGTAGGTAATAGCGGGGGGATTCAGGAGACCCAGTACTTC
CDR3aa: CASSVGNSGGIQETQYF

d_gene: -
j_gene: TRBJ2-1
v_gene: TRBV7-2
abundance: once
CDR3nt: TGTGCCAGCAGCTATCAAAGTGGGGGGTATGAGCAGTTCTTC
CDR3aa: CASSYQSGGYEQFF

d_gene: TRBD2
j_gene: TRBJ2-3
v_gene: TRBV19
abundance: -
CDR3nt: TGTGCCAGCCAGGTCATAGCGGGAGGGCCGACAGATACGCAGTATTTT
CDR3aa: CASQVIAGGPTDTQYF

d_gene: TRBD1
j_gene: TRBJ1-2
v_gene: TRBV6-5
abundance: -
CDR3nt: TGTGCCGTCTCGAAGTCCGGGACAGAATTTTCCTACACCTTC
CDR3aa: CAVSKSGTEFSYTF

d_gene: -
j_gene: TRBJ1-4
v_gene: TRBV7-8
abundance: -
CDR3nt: TGTGCCAGCAGCTTAAATACGGTTAATGAAAAACTGTTTTTT
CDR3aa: CASSLNTVNEKLFF

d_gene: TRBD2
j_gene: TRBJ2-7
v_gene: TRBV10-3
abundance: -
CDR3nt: TGTGCCAGCGGGGGGCCCGGGGAGCAGTACTTC
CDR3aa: CASGGPGEQYF